This TCR beta chain was retrieved from a study of shared clonotypes between healthy human individuals. Study information: Donor composition was a couple of women and a few men, aged 18 to 49. Used for every donor were three CD4 naive, three CD4 memory, two CD8 naive and one CD8 memory plate.

The length of the CDR3 is 11 residues. CDR1 MNHEY and CDR2 SVGAGI come from the germline V gene. Deletions cut 3 bases from V and 10 bases from J, with 7 bases between. Researchers partitioned CD4+ cells into CD45RA+ naive and CD45RA-negative memory subsets. Using immunoSEQ multiplex PCR, the repertoire was profiled, and TCRdb retains in-frame clones only, with some absent. The sample contains 730,000 or so clones, less than 80% of which appear only once. The receptor comes from a woman aged 25 to 39 in good health. Sequenced: memory CD4+ T cells sorted from blood. Sample subset: CD45RA-negative fraction. V usage is TRBV6-5 and J usage is TRBJ2-1; D is unclear. The CDR3 sequence: CASSYLREQFF. CDR3 DNA sequence: TGTGCCAGCAGTTATTTGCGGGAGCAGTTCTTC.